These 30 T cell receptor beta chains originate from one sample sequenced in a study of T cells expressing NK-cell markers. TCRdb reprocessed the 5' RACE reads and stores each CDR3 protein as one record, lacking DNA. The table gives some 460,000 distinct CDR3 sequences; the top ten clones make up around 1.4% of it. The sequenced sample was blood T cells: a sorted CD56 or NKG2C T cell subset, CD4+ or CD8+ T cells, or bulk PBMC T cells (not recorded which). The receptors derive from a woman aged 45 to 65 in good health.

The chain carries TRBV6-6 and TRBJ2-4; with no DNA, the TCRdb D assignment of TRBD2 cannot be verified. This CDR3 region has 19 residues. Germline V gives CDR1 MNHNY, CDR2 SVGAGI (reference sequence). This chain's CDR3 is CASSYPGTSGPLAKNIQYF.

V and J are TRBV29-1 and TRBJ2-5; the TCRdb D gene call, TRBD2, has no DNA to confirm it. The CDR3 has 16 residues. CDR1 and CDR2 (germline): SQVTM, ANQGSEA. CDR3 loop: CSVELGGTSDQETQYF.

The rearrangement joins TRBV20-1 to TRBJ2-7; without DNA, the TCRdb call of TRBD2 cannot be checked. The CDR3 is made up of 15 amino acids. Germline assignment: CDR1 DFQATT and CDR2 SNEGSKA (reference sequence). The CDR3: CSAPAASGRIYEQYF.

The V gene is TRBV5-1, the J gene TRBJ1-3; no DNA is available, so the TRBD1 call from TCRdb remains unchecked. Germline CDR1 SGHRS, CDR2 YFSETQ. This CDR3 has 15 amino acids. The CDR3 region is CASSLGPGDGNTIYF. The variable domain in full, with the rest retrieved from reference TRBV5-1 and TRBJ1-3, is KAGVTQTPRYLIKTRGQQVTLSCSPISGHRSVSWYQQTPGQGLQFLFEYFSETQRNKGNFPGRFSGRQFSNSRSEMNVSTLELGDSALYLCASSLGPGDGNTIYFGEGSWLTVV.

The rearrangement joins TRBV3-1 to TRBJ2-1; TCRdb calls TRBD2, which cannot be checked without DNA. The CDR3 extends over 17 amino acids. CDR1 and CDR2 (germline): LGHDT, YNNKEL (reference sequence). Here the CDR3 reads CASSLETGRVGGHEQFF.

This chain connects TRBV19 to TRBJ2-5; TCRdb outputs TRBD1, but without DNA this stays unchecked. CDR1 is LNHDA and CDR2 is SQIVND in the germline V gene (reference sequence). The CDR3 covers 15 residues. CDR3 region: CASSQKTTGLTTQYF.

The chain recombines TRBV15 with TRBJ1-4; the D call of TRBD1 rests on TCRdb alone, since no DNA is present to check it. CDR3 length equals 14 residues. Germline V gene sequence: CDR1 LNHNV, CDR2 YYDKDF (reference sequence). The CDR3 protein is CATSRGQWDEKLFF.

The genes are TRBV5-6 and TRBJ2-1; TCRdb outputs TRBD2, but without DNA this stays unchecked. Germline assignment: CDR1 SGHDT and CDR2 YYEEEE. The length of the CDR3 is 16 residues. CDR3 amino acids: CASSLSLAGTYNEQFF. The full variable domain, with the rest looked up from reference TRBV5-6 and TRBJ2-1, is DAGVTQSPTHLIKTRGQQVTLRCSPKSGHDTVSWYQQALGQGPQFIFQYYEEEERQRGNFPDRFSGHQFPNYSSELNVNALLLGDSALYLCASSLSLAGTYNEQFFGPGTRLTVL.

This sequence joins TRBV10-1 and TRBJ2-7. Germline CDR1 reads WNHNN; CDR2 reads SYGVQD (reference sequence). The CDR3 totals 15 residues. This CDR3 is CASSKSTGENYEQYF.

V gene TRBV5-1 combines with J gene TRBJ2-2; the TRBD2 assignment by TCRdb is unverifiable without DNA. The CDR3 sequence is 16 residues long. From germline, CDR1 is SGHRS and CDR2 YFSETQ. The CDR3 here is CASRTSGSPNTGELFF.

This chain uses TRBV29-1 with TRBJ1-2; as DNA is missing, the TRBD1 call by TCRdb cannot be tested. The germline CDR1 and CDR2 sequences are SQVTM and ANQGSEA. The CDR3 is 13 residues long. The CDR3: CSVIPRDLLGNTF.

This chain links TRBV14 with TRBJ2-7. Germline V gives CDR1 SGHDN, CDR2 FVKESK. This CDR3 is built from 11 residues. The CDR3 region is CASSHQAEQYF.

V is TRBV20-1 and J is TRBJ1-3; TCRdb indicates TRBD1, and absent DNA this call remains unverified. The CDR3 sequence is 14 residues long. CDR1 and CDR2 from the germline V gene are DFQATT and SNEGSKA (reference sequence). CDR3: CSAQAAGSGNTIYF.

The chain uses TRBV30 and TRBJ2-1; TCRdb returns TRBD2, unconfirmable since there is no DNA. Germline loops: CDR1 GTSNPN, CDR2 SVGIG (reference sequence). CDR3 length: 11 residues. The CDR3 here is CAWSSGTSRFF.

The J gene is TRBJ2-1, the V gene TRBV5-1; TCRdb outputs TRBD2, but without DNA this stays unchecked. The CDR3 runs 16 residues. Looked up from germline, CDR1 is SGHRS and CDR2 is YFSETQ. The CDR3 protein is CASSLEETSGYNEQFF.

V gene TRBV6-5 combines with J gene TRBJ1-5; TCRdb's D call of TRBD1 is untestable without DNA. The CDR3 loop spans 12 amino acids. Germline V lookup: CDR1 MNHEY, CDR2 SVGAGI. CDR3 sequence reads: CASSTGLEPQHF.

The chain couples TRBV5-1 to TRBJ2-1; TCRdb outputs TRBD2, but without DNA this stays unchecked. Germline CDR1 and CDR2: SGHRS and YFSETQ. This CDR3 has 15 amino acids. This CDR3 reads CASSVAGMGVNEQFF.

The CDR3 sequence: CASSYQTGGWDEQYF. The V call is TRBV6-6, the J call TRBJ2-7; without DNA, the TCRdb call of TRBD1 cannot be checked. CDR1 MNHNY and CDR2 SVGAGI come from the germline V gene (reference sequence). This CDR3 region has 15 residues.

This chain uses TRBV5-6 with TRBJ1-1; the D gene TCRdb calls, TRBD1, cannot be checked with no DNA. Germline V CDR1 and CDR2: SGHDT, YYEEEE. The CDR3 spans 15 residues. The CDR3 reads CASSFPDRVNTEAFF.

The gene calls are TRBV3-1 and TRBJ2-1; without DNA, the TCRdb call of TRBD2 cannot be checked. CDR1 is LGHDT and CDR2 is YNNKEL in the germline V gene (reference sequence). CDR3 length: 15 residues. CDR3 residues: CASSPLAGGDNEQFF.

The chain uses TRBV12-3 or TRBV12-4 and TRBJ2-2; the TCRdb D gene call, TRBD2, has no DNA to confirm it. The CDR3 spans 14 residues. The CDR3 loop is CASRLAANTGELFF.

The V call is TRBV6-6, the J call TRBJ2-1; with no DNA, the TCRdb D assignment of TRBD1 cannot be verified. This CDR3 is 16 amino acids long. Germline loops: CDR1 MNHNY, CDR2 SVGAGI (reference sequence). The CDR3 is CASSRPTGPSYNEQFF.

V usage is TRBV30 and J usage is TRBJ2-2; TCRdb lists TRBD1, though no DNA is available to test this call. CDR1 and CDR2 (germline): GTSNPN, SVGIG (reference sequence). CDR3 length equals 15 residues. The CDR3 reads CAWSATGTVTGELFF.

This chain uses TRBV24-1 with TRBJ1-1. This CDR3 is 11 amino acids long. The germline gives CDR1 KGHDR, CDR2 SFDVKD. The chain's CDR3 is CATSFGPEAFF.

The J gene is TRBJ2-2, the V gene TRBV3-1; the TRBD1 assignment by TCRdb is unverifiable without DNA. The CDR3 has 15 amino acids. Germline CDR1 reads LGHDT; CDR2 reads YNNKEL (reference sequence). CDR3 region: CASSSRSAAAGELFF.

This sequence joins TRBV20-1 and TRBJ1-2. From germline, CDR1 is DFQATT and CDR2 SNEGSKA (reference sequence). The CDR3 runs to 14 residues. CDR3 sequence: CSAPEETEHYGYTF.

The chain links TRBV4-1 to TRBJ1-3; there is no DNA to check the TCRdb D call of TRBD1. This CDR3 is built from 16 residues. Germline-derived CDR1 and CDR2 are MGHRA and YSYEKL. CDR3 amino acids: CASSQGSGERFNTIYF.

Here the CDR3 reads CSGEGENQPQHF. J is TRBJ1-5 and V is TRBV29-1. Per the germline V gene, CDR1 is SQVTM and CDR2 is ANQGSEA. This CDR3 comprises 12 residues.

The V and J genes are TRBV19 and TRBJ2-2; the TRBD2 assignment by TCRdb is unverifiable without DNA. The CDR3 contains 15 residues. Germline V lookup: CDR1 LNHDA, CDR2 SQIVND (reference sequence). The CDR3 here is CASSLHSGLNGELFF.

The chain links TRBV20-1 to TRBJ2-2; TCRdb lists TRBD1, though no DNA is available to test this call. CDR1 is DFQATT and CDR2 is SNEGSKA in the germline V gene (reference sequence). The CDR3 has 12 residues. Here the CDR3 reads CSARETVGELFF.